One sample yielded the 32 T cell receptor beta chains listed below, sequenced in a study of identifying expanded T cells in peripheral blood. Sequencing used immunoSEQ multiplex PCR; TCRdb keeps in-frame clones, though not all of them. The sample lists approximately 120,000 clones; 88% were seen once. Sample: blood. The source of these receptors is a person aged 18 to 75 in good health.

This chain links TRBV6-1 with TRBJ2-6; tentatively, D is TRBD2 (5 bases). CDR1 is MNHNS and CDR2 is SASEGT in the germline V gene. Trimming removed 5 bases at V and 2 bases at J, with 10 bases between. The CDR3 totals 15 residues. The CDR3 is CASSLGGPGANVLTF. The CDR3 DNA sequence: TGTGCCAGCAGTTTAGGCGGGCCTGGGGCCAACGTCCTGACTTTC.

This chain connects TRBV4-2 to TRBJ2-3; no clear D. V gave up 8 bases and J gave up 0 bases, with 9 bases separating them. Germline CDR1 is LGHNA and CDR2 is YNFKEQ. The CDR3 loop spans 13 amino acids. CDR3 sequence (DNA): TGTGCCAGCGGCACGGACAGCACAGATACGCAGTATTTT. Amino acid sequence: CASGTDSTDTQYF.

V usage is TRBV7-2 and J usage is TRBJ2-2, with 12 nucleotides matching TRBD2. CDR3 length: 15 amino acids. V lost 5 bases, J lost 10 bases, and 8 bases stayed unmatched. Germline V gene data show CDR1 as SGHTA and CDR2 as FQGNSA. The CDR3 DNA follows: TGTGCCAGCAGCCAAAGGGCTAGCGGGAGGGTGGAGCTGTTTTTT. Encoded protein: CASSQRASGRVELFF.

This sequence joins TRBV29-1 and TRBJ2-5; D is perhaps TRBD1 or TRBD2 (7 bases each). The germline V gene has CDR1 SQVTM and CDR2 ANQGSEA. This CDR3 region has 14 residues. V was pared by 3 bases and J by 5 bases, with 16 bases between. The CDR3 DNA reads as TGCAGCGTTGATATAGCAGGGGGGGAGGAGACCCAGTACTTC. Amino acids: CSVDIAGGEETQYF.

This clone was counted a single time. DNA of the CDR3: TGTGCCAGCTCACAGAATCCGCGGGGGAACCAGGGGGATACGCAGTATTTT. Translation gives CASSQNPRGNQGDTQYF. The chain joins TRBV18 to TRBJ2-3; maybe TRBD2 (7 bases). This CDR3 comprises 17 residues. CDR1 is KGHSH and CDR2 is LQKENI in the germline V gene. Trimming stripped 4 bases from V and 6 bases from J, with 23 bases between.

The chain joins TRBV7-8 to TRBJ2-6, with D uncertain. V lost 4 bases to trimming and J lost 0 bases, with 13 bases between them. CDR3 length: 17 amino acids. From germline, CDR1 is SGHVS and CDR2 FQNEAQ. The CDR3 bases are TGTGCCAGCAGCTCCCGGACGCGGCGCTCTGGGGCCAACGTCCTGACTTTC. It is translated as CASSSRTRRSGANVLTF.

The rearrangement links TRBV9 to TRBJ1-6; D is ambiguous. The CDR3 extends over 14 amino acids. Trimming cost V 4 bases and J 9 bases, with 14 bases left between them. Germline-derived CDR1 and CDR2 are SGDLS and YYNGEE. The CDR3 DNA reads TGTGCCAGCAGCTCCCGGCTTAGCCTTTCACCCCTCCACTTT. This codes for CASSSRLSLSPLHF. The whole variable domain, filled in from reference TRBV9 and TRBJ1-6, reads DSGVTQTPKHLITATGQRVTLRCSPRSGDLSVYWYQQSLDQGLQFLIQYYNGEERAKGNILERFSAQQFPDLHSELNLSSLELGDSALYFCASSSRLSLSPLHFGNGTRLTVT.

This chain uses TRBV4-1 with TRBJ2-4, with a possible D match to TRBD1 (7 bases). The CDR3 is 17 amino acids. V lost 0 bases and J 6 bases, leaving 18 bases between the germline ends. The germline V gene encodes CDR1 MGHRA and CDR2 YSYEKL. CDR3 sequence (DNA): TGCGCCAGCAGCCAAGAGGTGGTCGGGCAGGGGGGAAACATTCAGTACTTC. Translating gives CASSQEVVGQGGNIQYF.

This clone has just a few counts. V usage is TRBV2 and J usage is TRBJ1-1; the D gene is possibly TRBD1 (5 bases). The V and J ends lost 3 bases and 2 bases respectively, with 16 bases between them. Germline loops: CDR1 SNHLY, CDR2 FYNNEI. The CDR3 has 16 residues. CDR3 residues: CASSDLGRGLNTEAFF. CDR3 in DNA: TGTGCCAGCAGTGATTTGGGAAGGGGATTAAACACTGAAGCTTTCTTT. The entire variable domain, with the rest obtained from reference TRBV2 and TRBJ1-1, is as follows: EPEVTQTPSHQVTQMGQEVILRCVPISNHLYFYWYRQILGQKVEFLVSFYNNEISEKSEIFDDQFSVERPDGSNFTLKIRSTKLEDSAMYFCASSDLGRGLNTEAFFGQGTRLTVV.

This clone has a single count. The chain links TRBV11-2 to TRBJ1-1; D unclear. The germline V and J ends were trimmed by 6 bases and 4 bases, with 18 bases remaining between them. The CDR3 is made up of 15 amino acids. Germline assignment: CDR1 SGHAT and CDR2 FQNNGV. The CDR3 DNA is TGTGCCAGCAGTTCACGAGGACGGCAGAGCACTGAAGCTTTCTTT. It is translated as CASSSRGRQSTEAFF.

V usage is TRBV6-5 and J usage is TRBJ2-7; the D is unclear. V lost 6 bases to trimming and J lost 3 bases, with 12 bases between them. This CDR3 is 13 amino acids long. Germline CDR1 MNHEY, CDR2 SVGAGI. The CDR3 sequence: CASSSISVYEQYF. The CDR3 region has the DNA TGTGCCAGCAGCTCAATCTCGGTCTACGAGCAGTACTTC.

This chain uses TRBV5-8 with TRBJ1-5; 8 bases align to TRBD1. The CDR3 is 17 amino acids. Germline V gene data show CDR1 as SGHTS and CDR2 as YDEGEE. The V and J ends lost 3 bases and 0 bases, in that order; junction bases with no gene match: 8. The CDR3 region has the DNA TGTGCCAGCAGCTCCGAAGGGACAGGTTATAGCAATCAGCCCCAGCATTTT. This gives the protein CASSSEGTGYSNQPQHF.

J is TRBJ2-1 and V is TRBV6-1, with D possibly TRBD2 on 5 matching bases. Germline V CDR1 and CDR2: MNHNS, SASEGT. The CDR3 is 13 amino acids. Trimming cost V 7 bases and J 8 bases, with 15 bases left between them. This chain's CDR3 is CASTGFHIDEQFF. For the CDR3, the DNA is TGTGCCAGCACGGGGTTTCATATCGATGAGCAGTTCTTC.

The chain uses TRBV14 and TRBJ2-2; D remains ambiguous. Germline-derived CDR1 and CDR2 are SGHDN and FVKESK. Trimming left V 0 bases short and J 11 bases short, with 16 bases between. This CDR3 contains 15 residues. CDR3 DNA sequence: TGTGCCAGCAGCCAAGACGTATCTTCTAAGCGAGAGCTGTTTTTT. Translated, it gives CASSQDVSSKRELFF. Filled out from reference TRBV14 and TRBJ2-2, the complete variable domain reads EAGVTQFPSHSVIEKGQTVTLRCDPISGHDNLYWYRRVMGKEIKFLLHFVKESKQDESGMPNNRFLAERTGGTYSTLKVQPAELEDSGVYFCASSQDVSSKRELFFGEGSRLTVL.

CDR3 protein: CAWSPGTGVGNTIYF. CDR3 in DNA: TGTGCCTGGAGCCCAGGGACAGGAGTTGGAAACACCATATATTTT. The chain uses TRBV30 and TRBJ1-3; 8 nucleotides agree with TRBD1. With 3 bases clipped from V and 3 bases from J, the junction kept 7 bases outside the gene matches. Germline V gene lookup returns CDR1 GTSNPN and CDR2 SVGIG (reference sequence). This CDR3 contains 15 residues.

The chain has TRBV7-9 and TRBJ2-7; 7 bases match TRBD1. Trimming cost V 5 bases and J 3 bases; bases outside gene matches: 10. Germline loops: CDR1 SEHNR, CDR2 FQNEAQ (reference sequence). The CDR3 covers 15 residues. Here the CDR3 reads CASSGNRGIGYEQYF. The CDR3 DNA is TGTGCCAGCAGCGGGAACAGGGGAATCGGCTACGAGCAGTACTTC.

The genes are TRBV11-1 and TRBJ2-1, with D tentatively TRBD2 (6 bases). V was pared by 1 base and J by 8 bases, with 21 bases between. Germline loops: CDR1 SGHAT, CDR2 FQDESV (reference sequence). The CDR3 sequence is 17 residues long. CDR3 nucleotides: TGTGCCAGCAGCTTAGAACCCGGACTACGCCTGAGGGATGAGCAGTTCTTC. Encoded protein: CASSLEPGLRLRDEQFF. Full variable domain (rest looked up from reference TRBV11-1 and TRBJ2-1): EAEVAQSPRYKITEKSQAVAFWCDPISGHATLYWYRQILGQGPELLVQFQDESVVDDSQLPKDRFSAERLKGVDSTLKIQPAELGDSAMYLCASSLEPGLRLRDEQFFGPGTRLTVL.

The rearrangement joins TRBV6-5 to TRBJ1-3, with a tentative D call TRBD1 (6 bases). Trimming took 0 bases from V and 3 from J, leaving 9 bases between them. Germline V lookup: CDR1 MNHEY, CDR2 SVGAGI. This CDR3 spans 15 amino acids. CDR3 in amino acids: CASSYSGGGGNTIYF. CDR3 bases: TGTGCCAGCAGTTACTCGGGGGGCGGTGGAAACACCATATATTTT.

The CDR3 loop reads CASSPGAAQPQHF. CDR3 nucleotide sequence: TGTGCCAGCAGCCCAGGGGCGGCTCAGCCCCAGCATTTT. The chain couples TRBV6-6 to TRBJ1-5, with a possible D match to TRBD1 (6 bases). Germline lookup yields CDR1 MNHNY and CDR2 SVGAGI (reference sequence). V was pared by 6 bases and J by 6 bases, with 12 bases between. CDR3 length equals 13 residues.

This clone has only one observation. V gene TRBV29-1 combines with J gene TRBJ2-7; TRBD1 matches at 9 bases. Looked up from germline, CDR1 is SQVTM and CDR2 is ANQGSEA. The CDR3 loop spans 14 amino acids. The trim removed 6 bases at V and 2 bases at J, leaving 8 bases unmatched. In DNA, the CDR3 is TGCAGCGTCTTGGACAGGGGCCTAACCTACGAGCAGTACTTC. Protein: CSVLDRGLTYEQYF.

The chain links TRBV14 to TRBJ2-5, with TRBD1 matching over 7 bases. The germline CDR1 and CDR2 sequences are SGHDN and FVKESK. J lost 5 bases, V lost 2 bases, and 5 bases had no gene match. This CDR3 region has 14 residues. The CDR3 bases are TGTGCCAGCAGCCAACGACAGGGACCCGAGACCCAGTACTTC. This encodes CASSQRQGPETQYF.

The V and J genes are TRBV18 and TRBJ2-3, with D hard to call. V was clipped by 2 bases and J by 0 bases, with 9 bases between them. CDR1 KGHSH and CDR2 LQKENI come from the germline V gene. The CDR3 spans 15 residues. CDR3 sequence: CASSPLLSSTDTQYF. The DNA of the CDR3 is TGTGCCAGCTCACCATTGCTATCGAGCACAGATACGCAGTATTTT.

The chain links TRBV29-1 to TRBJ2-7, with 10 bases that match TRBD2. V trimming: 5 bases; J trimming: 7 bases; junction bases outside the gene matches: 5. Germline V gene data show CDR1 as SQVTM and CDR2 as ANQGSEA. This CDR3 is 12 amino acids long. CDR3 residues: CSVLAGAGEQYF. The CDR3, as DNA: TGCAGCGTTCTAGCGGGAGCTGGAGAGCAGTACTTC.

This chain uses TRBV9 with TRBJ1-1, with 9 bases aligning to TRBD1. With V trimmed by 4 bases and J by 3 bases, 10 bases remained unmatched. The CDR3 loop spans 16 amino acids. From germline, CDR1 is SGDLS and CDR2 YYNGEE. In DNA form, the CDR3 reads TGTGCCAGCAGCCTCCTGAGCACAGGGGGCTACACTGAAGCTTTCTTT. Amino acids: CASSLLSTGGYTEAFF.

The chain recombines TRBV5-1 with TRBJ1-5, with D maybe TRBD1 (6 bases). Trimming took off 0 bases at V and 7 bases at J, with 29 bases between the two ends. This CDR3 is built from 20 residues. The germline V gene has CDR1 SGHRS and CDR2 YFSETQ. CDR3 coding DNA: TGCGCCAGCAGCTTGGGGGTCACCGGGACACTTTATTTCCAAAACCAGCCCCAGCATTTT. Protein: CASSLGVTGTLYFQNQPQHF.

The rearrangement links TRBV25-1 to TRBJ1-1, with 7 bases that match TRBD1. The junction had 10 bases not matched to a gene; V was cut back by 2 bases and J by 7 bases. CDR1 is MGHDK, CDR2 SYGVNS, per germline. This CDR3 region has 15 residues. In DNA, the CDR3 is TGTGCCAGCAGTGAAAGCTGGCAGGGGGATAGTGAAGCTTTCTTT. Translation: CASSESWQGDSEAFF.

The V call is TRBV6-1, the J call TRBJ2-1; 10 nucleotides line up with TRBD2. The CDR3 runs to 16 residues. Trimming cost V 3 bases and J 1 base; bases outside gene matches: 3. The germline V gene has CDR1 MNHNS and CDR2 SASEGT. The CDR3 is CASSEASGSSYNEQFF. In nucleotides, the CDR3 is TGTGCCAGCAGTGAGGCTAGCGGGAGTTCCTACAATGAGCAGTTCTTC.

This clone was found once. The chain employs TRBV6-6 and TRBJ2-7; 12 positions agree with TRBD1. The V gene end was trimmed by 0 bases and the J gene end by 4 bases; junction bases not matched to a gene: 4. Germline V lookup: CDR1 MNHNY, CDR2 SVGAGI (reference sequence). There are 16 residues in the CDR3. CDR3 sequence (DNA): TGTGCCAGCAGTTACTCGGGGACAGGGGGCAAATACGAGCAGTACTTC. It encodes CASSYSGTGGKYEQYF.

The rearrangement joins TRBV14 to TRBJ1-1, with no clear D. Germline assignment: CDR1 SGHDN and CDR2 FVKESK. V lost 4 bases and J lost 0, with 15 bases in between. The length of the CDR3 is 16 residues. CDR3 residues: CASSPDEVGVNTEAFF. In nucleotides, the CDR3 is TGTGCCAGCAGCCCCGACGAGGTTGGGGTGAACACTGAAGCTTTCTTT.

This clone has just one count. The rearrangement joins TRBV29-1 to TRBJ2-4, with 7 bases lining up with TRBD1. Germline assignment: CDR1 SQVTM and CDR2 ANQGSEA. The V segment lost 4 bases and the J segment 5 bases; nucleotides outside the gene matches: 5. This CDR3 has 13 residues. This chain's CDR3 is CSVGRTGENIQYF. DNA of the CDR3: TGCAGCGTTGGACGGACAGGTGAAAACATTCAGTACTTC.

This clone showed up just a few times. The CDR3 nucleotides are TGTGCCACCAGCAGGGGACTGACCTCAGAGACCCAGTACTTC. This sequence encodes CATSRGLTSETQYF. The chain couples TRBV15 to TRBJ2-5; weak D call: TRBD2 (6 bases). Between the trimmed V and J ends, which lost 3 bases and 4 bases, there was a span of 12 bases. Germline V gene lookup returns CDR1 LNHNV and CDR2 YYDKDF (reference sequence). The CDR3 extends over 14 amino acids.

The CDR3 nucleotides read TGCGCCAGCAGCCCCGACCTACTCACCGGGGAGCTGTTTTTT. It translates to CASSPDLLTGELFF. J is TRBJ2-2 and V is TRBV4-3; no firm D call. Deletions cut 4 bases from V and 4 bases from J, with 10 bases between. The CDR3 runs 14 residues. Germline V gives CDR1 LGHNA, CDR2 YSLEER.